This T cell receptor beta chain came from a study of beta chain features in type 1 diabetes. The entirety of the isolated RNA underwent reverse transcription, so expressed TCRB transcripts were sequenced. Assay used: immunoSEQ multiplex PCR; TCRdb lists only in-frame clones, some missing. The table shows 300,000 to 450,000 clones, with 10% to 15% occurring only once. The V end lost 9 bases, the J end lost 0 bases, and 14 bases lay between the germline ends. CDR1 MDHEN and CDR2 SYDVKM come from the germline V gene. The CDR3 is made up of 14 amino acids. This clone was seen more than once but under ten times. A sort by CD45RO/CCR7/CD25/CD127/CD95/CD27 yielded CD4+ naive, central memory, regulatory and stem cell-like memory cells.

The source material was naive CD4+ T cells from blood. The gene calls are TRBV28 and TRBJ1-2; weak D call: TRBD1 (6 bases). This TCR derives from a man between 18 and 29 years old in good health. As DNA, the CDR3 is TGTGCCAGTACCGACAGGACTTCTAACTATGGCTACACCTTC. This codes for CASTDRTSNYGYTF.